These T cell receptor beta chains were read from a single sample in a study of neurological immune-mediated disorders. TCRdb called the 5' RACE reads again in MiXCR, with one record for every CDR3 protein. The sample lists around 69,000 distinct CDR3 sequences; nearly 3.5% were seen once. The specimen sequenced was PBMCs. The receptor set was obtained from a man aged 35 to 55 with multiple sclerosis. CDR3s include the opening cysteine and the closing phenylalanine or tryptophan. Each record gives: V gene, D gene, CDR3 length, J gene, clone size, CDR3 DNA, CDR3 protein. The D gene is left open where the match is weak. Clone size appears in some rows only: once, few, many, or a class for an expanded clone.

V gene: TRBV7-6; D gene: .; CDR3 length: 14; J gene: TRBJ2-7; clone size: once; CDR3 DNA: TGTGCCAGCAGCTTAGCCACTCGGGATTTGAGGCAGTACTTC; CDR3 protein: CASSLATRDLRQYF
V gene: TRBV7-9; D gene: TRBD1; CDR3 length: 12; J gene: TRBJ2-7; clone size: many; CDR3 DNA: TGTGCCAGCGGACAGGGGGCAAGGGAGCAGTACTTC; CDR3 protein: CASGQGAREQYF
V gene: TRBV10-3; D gene: TRBD2; CDR3 length: 14; J gene: TRBJ2-2; clone size: many; CDR3 DNA: TGTGCCATCAGTGAAGCGGGAAGGTCCGGGGAGCTGTTTTTT; CDR3 protein: CAISEAGRSGELFF
V gene: TRBV5-1; D gene: TRBD2; CDR3 length: 16; J gene: TRBJ2-3; clone size: many; CDR3 DNA: TGCGCCAGCAGCGCGGACGGCGGGGGGGTCACAGATACGCAGTATTTT; CDR3 protein: CASSADGGGVTDTQYF
V gene: TRBV5-1; D gene: .; CDR3 length: 18; J gene: TRBJ1-2; clone size: many; CDR3 DNA: TGCGCCAGCAGCCCGCTGCAACAAAGACAGGCGCAAAACTATGGCTACACCTTC; CDR3 protein: CASSPLQQRQAQNYGYTF
V gene: TRBV20-1; D gene: .; CDR3 length: 14; J gene: TRBJ1-4; clone size: many; CDR3 DNA: TGCAGTGCTAGAGATCCAGGGATTAATGAAAAACTGTTTTTT; CDR3 protein: CSARDPGINEKLFF
V gene: TRBV11-2; D gene: .; CDR3 length: 17; J gene: TRBJ1-2; clone size: many; CDR3 DNA: TGTGCCAGCAGCTCCCTCCGGGGCCGCTCTATTAACTATGGCTACACCTTC; CDR3 protein: CASSSLRGRSINYGYTF
V gene: TRBV6-5; D gene: .; CDR3 length: 13; J gene: TRBJ1-6; clone size: many; CDR3 DNA: TGTGCCAGCTCCACAGGGTTAAGTTCACCCCTCCACTTT; CDR3 protein: CASSTGLSSPLHF
V gene: TRBV29-1; D gene: TRBD1; CDR3 length: 13; J gene: TRBJ1-1; clone size: many; CDR3 DNA: TGCAGCGTTGAACCCGCCGGACAGGATGAAGCTTTCTTT; CDR3 protein: CSVEPAGQDEAFF
V gene: TRBV20-1; D gene: TRBD1; CDR3 length: 14; J gene: TRBJ1-1; clone size: many; CDR3 DNA: TGCAGTGCGCCCGGGACAGGGGTTTACACTGAAGCTTTCTTT; CDR3 protein: CSAPGTGVYTEAFF
V gene: TRBV11-2; D gene: .; CDR3 length: 15; J gene: TRBJ2-2; clone size: many; CDR3 DNA: TGTGCCAGCAGCTGGGACGGGGGAAACACCGGGGAGCTGTTTTTT; CDR3 protein: CASSWDGGNTGELFF
V gene: TRBV20-1; D gene: .; CDR3 length: 13; J gene: TRBJ2-1; clone size: many; CDR3 DNA: TGCAGTGCTAGAGTCCCTGACGACTGGGAGCAGTTCTTC; CDR3 protein: CSARVPDDWEQFF
V gene: TRBV5-5; D gene: .; CDR3 length: 17; J gene: TRBJ2-1; clone size: few; CDR3 DNA: TGTGCCAGCAGCTTGGGCCCTCTGGGTAATTCGGTCTATGAGCAGTTCTTC; CDR3 protein: CASSLGPLGNSVYEQFF
V gene: TRBV5-1; D gene: TRBD1; CDR3 length: 15; J gene: TRBJ2-2; clone size: many; CDR3 DNA: TGCGCCAGCAGTCGGGACAGGCCGAACACCGGGGAGCTGTTTTTT; CDR3 protein: CASSRDRPNTGELFF
V gene: TRBV20-1; D gene: .; CDR3 length: 14; J gene: TRBJ1-3; clone size: many; CDR3 DNA: TGCAGTGCTAGAGTTGGGGTGGTGGGAAACACCATATATTTT; CDR3 protein: CSARVGVVGNTIYF
V gene: TRBV7-7; D gene: .; CDR3 length: 14; J gene: TRBJ1-2; clone size: many; CDR3 DNA: TGTGCCAGCAGCCCGGTGACCCGGGGCGATGGCTACACCTTC; CDR3 protein: CASSPVTRGDGYTF
V gene: TRBV20-1; D gene: .; CDR3 length: 12; J gene: TRBJ2-1; clone size: many; CDR3 DNA: TGCAGTGCGGGGACGGTCTACAATGAGCAGTTCTTC; CDR3 protein: CSAGTVYNEQFF
V gene: TRBV9; D gene: .; CDR3 length: 14; J gene: TRBJ1-2; clone size: many; CDR3 DNA: TGTGCCAGCAGCGTAGGGGATCGTAACTATGGCTACACCTTC; CDR3 protein: CASSVGDRNYGYTF
V gene: TRBV5-1; D gene: .; CDR3 length: 17; J gene: TRBJ2-3; clone size: many; CDR3 DNA: TGCGCCAGCAGCTCAAAGGGGGCGGGATCCAAGGCGGATACGCAGTATTTT; CDR3 protein: CASSSKGAGSKADTQYF
V gene: TRBV5-6; D gene: TRBD1; CDR3 length: 16; J gene: TRBJ2-1; clone size: many; CDR3 DNA: TGTGCCAGCAGCGAGGGACAGAGGTTCTCCTACAATGAGCAGTTCTTC; CDR3 protein: CASSEGQRFSYNEQFF
V gene: TRBV20-1; D gene: .; CDR3 length: 13; J gene: TRBJ2-3; clone size: many; CDR3 DNA: TGCAGTGCTTTCCAAGGAACCACAGATACGCAGTATTTT; CDR3 protein: CSAFQGTTDTQYF
V gene: TRBV5-1; D gene: .; CDR3 length: 16; J gene: TRBJ1-4; clone size: .; CDR3 DNA: TGCGCCAGCAGCTTCGGTGGGGGAGCAACTAATGAAAAACTGTTTTTT; CDR3 protein: CASSFGGGATNEKLFF
V gene: TRBV6-1; D gene: .; CDR3 length: 13; J gene: TRBJ1-1; clone size: .; CDR3 DNA: TGTGCCAGCAATCGGGACCGGAACACTGAAGCTTTCTTT; CDR3 protein: CASNRDRNTEAFF
V gene: TRBV3-1; D gene: TRBD2; CDR3 length: 16; J gene: TRBJ2-1; clone size: many; CDR3 DNA: TGTGCCAGCAGCCGGACTAGCGGGGGGGTAAACAATGAGCAGTTCTTC; CDR3 protein: CASSRTSGGVNNEQFF
V gene: TRBV5-1; D gene: TRBD1; CDR3 length: 17; J gene: TRBJ1-1; clone size: many; CDR3 DNA: TGCGCCAGCAGCTCGACCGGACAGGAACTTAAGGGGGATGAAGCTTTCTTT; CDR3 protein: CASSSTGQELKGDEAFF
V gene: TRBV6-1; D gene: .; CDR3 length: 16; J gene: TRBJ2-6; clone size: many; CDR3 DNA: TGTGCCACCGACAGTTCCCCAAGCTCTGGGGCCAACGTCCTGACTTTC; CDR3 protein: CATDSSPSSGANVLTF
V gene: TRBV12-3/TRBV12-4; D gene: .; CDR3 length: 13; J gene: TRBJ2-2; clone size: many; CDR3 DNA: TGTGCCAGCAGTTTGTCCCGCGCCGGGGAGCTGTTTTTT; CDR3 protein: CASSLSRAGELFF
V gene: TRBV4-1; D gene: .; CDR3 length: 21; J gene: TRBJ1-2; clone size: many; CDR3 DNA: TGCGCCAGCAGCCAAGAAACTATTACCCTCGCCGGGCTTTCCACGAGCTATGGCTACACCTTC; CDR3 protein: CASSQETITLAGLSTSYGYTF
V gene: TRBV7-7; D gene: TRBD1; CDR3 length: 15; J gene: TRBJ2-7; clone size: many; CDR3 DNA: TGTGCCAGCAGCTTAGGGACAGGGAATTCCTACGAGCAGTACTTC; CDR3 protein: CASSLGTGNSYEQYF
V gene: TRBV5-1; D gene: .; CDR3 length: 12; J gene: TRBJ2-7; clone size: many; CDR3 DNA: TGCGCCAGCAGCTTCGCTACCTACGAGCAGTACTTC; CDR3 protein: CASSFATYEQYF
V gene: TRBV7-9; D gene: TRBD2; CDR3 length: 17; J gene: TRBJ2-5; clone size: many; CDR3 DNA: TGTGCCAGCAGCTCTGCCCAGACTAGCGGGAACCAAGAGACCCAGTACTTC; CDR3 protein: CASSSAQTSGNQETQYF
V gene: TRBV25-1; D gene: .; CDR3 length: 16; J gene: TRBJ2-1; clone size: many; CDR3 DNA: TGTGCCAGCAGTGAATATGGAAAGGGGTCCTACAATGAGCAGTTCTTC; CDR3 protein: CASSEYGKGSYNEQFF
V gene: TRBV20-1; D gene: TRBD2; CDR3 length: 15; J gene: TRBJ2-7; clone size: many; CDR3 DNA: TGCAGTGCTTCAGGGCGACTAGCCGCTACCTACGAGCAGTACTTC; CDR3 protein: CSASGRLAATYEQYF
V gene: TRBV12-3/TRBV12-4; D gene: .; CDR3 length: 16; J gene: TRBJ2-1; clone size: many; CDR3 DNA: TGTGCCAGCAGCGCCTTCTCAGGGGAGCCCTACAATGAGCAGTTCTTC; CDR3 protein: CASSAFSGEPYNEQFF
V gene: TRBV10-1; D gene: TRBD2; CDR3 length: 15; J gene: TRBJ2-3; clone size: many; CDR3 DNA: TGCGCCAGCAGTGATAGCGGGGCAAGTGAAGATACGCAGTATTTT; CDR3 protein: CASSDSGASEDTQYF
V gene: TRBV5-6; D gene: TRBD2; CDR3 length: 16; J gene: TRBJ2-1; clone size: many; CDR3 DNA: TGTGCCAGCAGCTTGGGGGCCGGGAGGAGTAACAATGAGCAGTTCTTC; CDR3 protein: CASSLGAGRSNNEQFF
V gene: TRBV3-1; D gene: .; CDR3 length: 12; J gene: TRBJ1-2; clone size: many; CDR3 DNA: TGTGCCAGTACAGGGTTTAACTATGGCTACACCTTC; CDR3 protein: CASTGFNYGYTF
V gene: TRBV6-2/TRBV6-3; D gene: .; CDR3 length: 15; J gene: TRBJ1-2; clone size: many; CDR3 DNA: TGTGCCAGCAGTGCCACAGCACCAGGGAACGGGGGCTACACCTTC; CDR3 protein: CASSATAPGNGGYTF
V gene: TRBV6-1; D gene: TRBD1; CDR3 length: 15; J gene: TRBJ1-6; clone size: .; CDR3 DNA: TGTGCCAGCAGTGAAGGTTGGGCAGGGGGTTCACCCCTCCACTTT; CDR3 protein: CASSEGWAGGSPLHF
V gene: TRBV12-3/TRBV12-4; D gene: .; CDR3 length: 14; J gene: TRBJ1-3; clone size: many; CDR3 DNA: TGTGCCAGCAGAGACCCAGGGTTTGGAAACACCATATATTTT; CDR3 protein: CASRDPGFGNTIYF
V gene: TRBV20-1; D gene: .; CDR3 length: 16; J gene: TRBJ2-1; clone size: many; CDR3 DNA: TGCAGTGCTAGAGATTCGACCGCGAGGTCCTACAATGAGCAGTTCTTC; CDR3 protein: CSARDSTARSYNEQFF
V gene: TRBV12-3/TRBV12-4; D gene: .; CDR3 length: 16; J gene: TRBJ1-5; clone size: many; CDR3 DNA: TGTGCCAGCAGTTTAGACATCCCCTATAGCAATCAGCCCCAGCATTTT; CDR3 protein: CASSLDIPYSNQPQHF
V gene: TRBV25-1; D gene: .; CDR3 length: 14; J gene: TRBJ2-1; clone size: many; CDR3 DNA: TGTGCCAGTTTACCGGGACGGCCTTGGGATGAGCAGTTCTTC; CDR3 protein: CASLPGRPWDEQFF
V gene: TRBV10-2; D gene: .; CDR3 length: 14; J gene: TRBJ1-1; clone size: many; CDR3 DNA: TGCGCCAGCAGTGAGAGTTATTACAGAACTGAAGCTTTCTTT; CDR3 protein: CASSESYYRTEAFF
V gene: TRBV20-1; D gene: .; CDR3 length: 13; J gene: TRBJ1-2; clone size: many; CDR3 DNA: TGCAGTGCTAGATCGCCTCAAGACTATGGCTACACCTTC; CDR3 protein: CSARSPQDYGYTF
V gene: TRBV7-4; D gene: .; CDR3 length: 15; J gene: TRBJ1-1; clone size: many; CDR3 DNA: TGTGCCAGCAGCGAAAATTGGACTATGAACACTGAAGCTTTCTTT; CDR3 protein: CASSENWTMNTEAFF
V gene: TRBV28; D gene: .; CDR3 length: 16; J gene: TRBJ2-7; clone size: many; CDR3 DNA: TGTGCCAGCAGTCCCTCCGGGACCGATACCGCCTACGAGCAGTACTTC; CDR3 protein: CASSPSGTDTAYEQYF
V gene: TRBV6-5; D gene: TRBD1; CDR3 length: 14; J gene: TRBJ1-1; clone size: many; CDR3 DNA: TGTGCCAGCAGTACATACAGGGGGAACACTGAAGCTTTCTTT; CDR3 protein: CASSTYRGNTEAFF
V gene: TRBV2; D gene: TRBD1; CDR3 length: 15; J gene: TRBJ2-2; clone size: few; CDR3 DNA: TGTGCCATCCTACGTGAGGGGGCAAACACCGGGGAGCTGTTTTTT; CDR3 protein: CAILREGANTGELFF
V gene: TRBV20-1; D gene: .; CDR3 length: 15; J gene: TRBJ2-1; clone size: many; CDR3 DNA: TGCAGTGCCAGAGGGACCGGGAGTTCCTACAATGAGCAGTTCTTC; CDR3 protein: CSARGTGSSYNEQFF
V gene: TRBV20-1; D gene: .; CDR3 length: 15; J gene: TRBJ2-5; clone size: many; CDR3 DNA: TGCAGTGCTATATCGCAATTGGGGTTTGGGGAGACCCAGTACTTC; CDR3 protein: CSAISQLGFGETQYF
V gene: TRBV20-1; D gene: TRBD2; CDR3 length: 16; J gene: TRBJ2-1; clone size: many; CDR3 DNA: TGCAGTGCTAGAGATCCAGCGGGGAGCTCCTACAATGAGCAGTTCTTC; CDR3 protein: CSARDPAGSSYNEQFF
V gene: TRBV5-1; D gene: .; CDR3 length: 11; J gene: TRBJ1-1; clone size: many; CDR3 DNA: TGCGCCAGCAAGGAGTACACTGAAGCTTTCTTT; CDR3 protein: CASKEYTEAFF
V gene: TRBV12-2; D gene: .; CDR3 length: 15; J gene: TRBJ2-3; clone size: .; CDR3 DNA: TGTGCAAGTCGCTCGCTAGCGGGGCGCACAGATACGCAGTATTTT; CDR3 protein: CASRSLAGRTDTQYF
V gene: TRBV5-1; D gene: .; CDR3 length: 17; J gene: TRBJ2-6; clone size: many; CDR3 DNA: TGCGCCAGCAGCTTGTGGGGCAGGGATCCTGGGGCCAACGTCCTGACTTTC; CDR3 protein: CASSLWGRDPGANVLTF
V gene: TRBV3-1; D gene: TRBD2; CDR3 length: 15; J gene: TRBJ2-1; clone size: many; CDR3 DNA: TGTGCCAGCAGCCTCCTCCTAGCGGACTACAATGAGCAGTTCTTC; CDR3 protein: CASSLLLADYNEQFF
V gene: TRBV5-6; D gene: TRBD1; CDR3 length: 14; J gene: TRBJ1-2; clone size: many; CDR3 DNA: TGTGCCAGCAGCCTAGGACAGGGGAGATATGGCTACACCTTC; CDR3 protein: CASSLGQGRYGYTF
V gene: TRBV5-1; D gene: .; CDR3 length: 16; J gene: TRBJ1-3; clone size: many; CDR3 DNA: TGCGCCAGCAGCGATAGACCGCAGGAGCCGGGAAACACCATATATTTT; CDR3 protein: CASSDRPQEPGNTIYF
V gene: TRBV5-1; D gene: TRBD1; CDR3 length: 15; J gene: TRBJ2-7; clone size: many; CDR3 DNA: TGCGCCAGCAGCCCAAGACAGGGGCCAGGGGGTGAGCAGTACTTC; CDR3 protein: CASSPRQGPGGEQYF
V gene: TRBV7-9; D gene: TRBD2; CDR3 length: 18; J gene: TRBJ2-7; clone size: many; CDR3 DNA: TGTGCCAGCAGCGACCCCTGGGGAGCGGGGTCAAGGCTCTACGAGCAGTACTTC; CDR3 protein: CASSDPWGAGSRLYEQYF